This TCR beta chain was captured by sequencing in a study of tumor-infiltrating lymphocytes in localized non-small cell lung cancer. Study in general: The cohort mixed smokers and never-smokers, several histologies, and some post-neoadjuvant-chemotherapy samples.

The CDR3 runs to 13 residues. CDR1 is SQVTM, CDR2 ANQGSEA, per germline. Trimming left V 6 bases short and J 4 bases short, with 15 bases between. Study observations and caveats: Different pieces of the same tissue went to different assays, confounding technical variation with intratumor heterogeneity. Tumors had more T cell infiltration than uninvolved lung, per TCRbeta sequencing and CD3 counts.

Concerning this clone itself: Its specificity is not known.

The data were produced by immunoSEQ multiplex PCR, yet TCRdb's version contains in-frame clones alone and is incomplete. The sample records approximately 21,000 clones, nearly 80% being singletons. V usage is TRBV29-1 and J usage is TRBJ2-5; D is unclear. The clonotype was recovered from a human donor with non-small cell lung cancer. Sequencing was performed on lung tumor tissue. The chain's CDR3 is CSVKKGIGETQYF. The CDR3 DNA reads TGCAGCGTCAAGAAGGGAATAGGAGAGACCCAGTACTTC. Complete variable domain (other parts from reference TRBV29-1 and TRBJ2-5): SAVISQKPSRDICQRGTSLTIQCQVDSQVTMMFWYRQQPGQSLTLIATANQGSEATYESGFVIDKFPISRPNLTFSTLTVSNMSPEDSSIYLCSVKKGIGETQYFGPGTRLLVL.